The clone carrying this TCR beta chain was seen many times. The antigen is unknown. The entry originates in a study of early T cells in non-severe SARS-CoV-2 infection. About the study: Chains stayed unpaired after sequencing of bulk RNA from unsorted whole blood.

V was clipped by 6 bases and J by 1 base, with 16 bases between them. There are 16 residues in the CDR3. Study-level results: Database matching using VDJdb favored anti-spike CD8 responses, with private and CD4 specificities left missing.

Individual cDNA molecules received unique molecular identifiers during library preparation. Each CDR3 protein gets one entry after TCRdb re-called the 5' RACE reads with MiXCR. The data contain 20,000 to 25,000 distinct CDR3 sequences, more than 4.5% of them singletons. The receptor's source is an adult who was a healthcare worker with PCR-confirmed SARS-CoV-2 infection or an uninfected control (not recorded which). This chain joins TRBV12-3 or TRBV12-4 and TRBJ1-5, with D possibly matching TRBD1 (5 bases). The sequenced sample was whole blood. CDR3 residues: CASRGGGTESNQPQHF. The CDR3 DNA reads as TGTGCCAGCAGGGGGGGTGGGACCGAAAGCAATCAGCCCCAGCATTTT.